The subject of this entry is one T cell receptor beta chain. What it binds is unknown. Researchers collected about 9.6 milliliters of peripheral blood from every single donor. The use of a sample-barcoded 5' primer and a J-beta primer mix characterized a second PCR of roughly 7 to 11 cycles. Every single cDNA molecule received a tag from a template-switch adaptor with 12 random nucleotides. TCRdb re-called the 5' RACE reads through MiXCR, storing one row per CDR3 protein. The sample yields more than 700,000 distinct CDR3 sequences, about 55% seen once. The source of the sample is a study of blood T cells in healthy people across ages. General study findings and limits: A roughly linear age-dependent decrease characterized TCR beta diversity per million T cells.

The receptor's source is an elderly man in good health. Material for sequencing was blood.

The CDR3 is CASSPILTSTDTQYF. The CDR3 coding sequence is TGTGCCAGCAGCCCCATATTAACTAGCACAGATACGCAGTATTTT. The rearrangement uses TRBV7-2 and TRBJ2-3, with D unresolved. The CDR3 has 15 residues. Trimming removed 5 bases at V and 0 bases at J, with 12 bases between. Per germline, CDR1 SGHTA and CDR2 FQGNSA.